The 27 T cell receptor beta chains reported below all come from one sample, sequenced in a study of T cells in Graves' hyperthyroidism and ophthalmopathy. Using RNA transcripts as the source, TCR beta CDR3 regions were amplified. A set of HTBI primers served as the primers for a first-round RT-PCR of the TCR CDR3. One entry per CDR3 protein, called by TCRdb with MiXCR from the multiplex PCR reads. The sample yields some 560,000 distinct CDR3 sequences, 15% to 19% seen once. Input material: blood. The receptors shown here come from a woman in her twenties or thirties with Graves' hyperthyroidism.

Concerning this clonotype: As the CDR3 is not closed by the conserved phenylalanine or tryptophan, this likely results from a read error. The chain carries TRBV30 and TRBJ1-1; D is unresolved. The CDR3 has 11 amino acids. Trimming took 3 bases from V and 7 from J, leaving 9 bases between them. Per the germline V gene, CDR1 is GTSNPN and CDR2 is SVGIG (reference sequence). The DNA for the CDR3 is TGTGCCTGGAGGGGTGCAGTTGAAGCTTTCTTG. Protein product: CAWRGAVEAFL.

This clonotype came up a few times. The chain employs TRBV4-1 and TRBJ1-4; maybe TRBD1 (5 bases). This CDR3 comprises 15 residues. Trimming left V 0 bases short and J 6 bases short, with 11 bases between. Germline CDR1 reads MGHRA; CDR2 reads YSYEKL. The CDR3 loop is CASSQDPGDYEKLFF. CDR3 bases: TGCGCCAGCAGCCAAGATCCGGGGGACTATGAAAAACTGTTTTTT.

This clonotype was recorded many times. The chain recombines TRBV2 with TRBJ2-5, with 11 bases matching TRBD2. Germline V lookup: CDR1 SNHLY, CDR2 FYNNEI. This CDR3 comprises 15 residues. After removal of 3 bases from V and 5 bases from J, the junction contained 5 bases not matched to a gene. This CDR3 reads CASSDGTSGVETQYF. CDR3 sequence (DNA): TGTGCCAGCAGTGATGGGACTAGCGGTGTTGAGACCCAGTACTTC.

Remarks on this clonotype: It may be a read error: a sequence one base away is much more abundant. V gene TRBV6-2 or TRBV6-3 combines with J gene TRBJ2-1, with D perhaps matching TRBD1 or TRBD2 (5 bases each). Germline CDR1 is MNHEY and CDR2 is SVGEGT. The CDR3 has 15 residues. Here the CDR3 reads CASSLVRGVYNEQLF. DNA of the CDR3: TGTGCCAGCAGTTTAGTTAGAGGGGTCTACAATGAGCAGCTCTTC.

This clonotype was found many times. The chain links TRBV28 to TRBJ2-7; D possibly matches TRBD1 or TRBD2 (5 bases each). The germline CDR1 and CDR2 sequences are MDHEN and SYDVKM. This CDR3 has 14 amino acids. V lost 4 bases, J lost 2 bases, and 12 bases lay in between. The CDR3 is CASSSPGPPYEQYF. The CDR3 nucleotides read TGTGCCAGCAGTTCCCCGGGACCACCCTACGAGCAGTACTTC.

This clonotype was observed a handful of times. J is TRBJ1-2 and V is TRBV2; perhaps TRBD1 as D (5 bases). Germline CDR1 is SNHLY and CDR2 is FYNNEI. The CDR3 is 15 amino acids. V was cut by 3 bases and J by 7 bases, with 18 bases left in between. Here the CDR3 DNA reads TGTGCCAGCAGTGAGAGAGCGGGGCGCGCTGGTGGCTACACCTTC. Translated, it gives CASSERAGRAGGYTF. The variable domain in full, completed from reference TRBV2 and TRBJ1-2, reads EPEVTQTPSHQVTQMGQEVILRCVPISNHLYFYWYRQILGQKVEFLVSFYNNEISEKSEIFDDQFSVERPDGSNFTLKIRSTKLEDSAMYFCASSERAGRAGGYTFGSGTRLTVV.

This chain links TRBV6-5 with TRBJ2-7; D not certain. The CDR3 has 15 residues. Per the germline V gene, CDR1 is MNHEY and CDR2 is SVGAGI. V was pared by 0 bases and J by 5 bases, with 14 bases between. The CDR3 DNA is TGTGCCAGCAGTTACTCTCCGGGCGCTGAACACGAGCAGTACTTC. This translates into CASSYSPGAEHEQYF.

This clonotype has at least ten counts. The V gene is TRBV19, the J gene TRBJ2-2; D gene ambiguous. V was shortened by 4 bases and J by 5 bases, with 17 bases between the two germline ends. The germline CDR1 and CDR2 sequences are LNHDA and SQIVND (reference sequence). The CDR3 is 16 residues long. CDR3 loop: CASSKPQTLGTGELFF. In DNA, the CDR3 is TGTGCCAGTAGTAAACCCCAGACCTTGGGTACCGGGGAGCTGTTTTTT.

This clonotype was found many times. The V gene is TRBV20-1, the J gene TRBJ1-5, with TRBD1 matching over 7 bases. CDR1 DFQATT and CDR2 SNEGSKA come from the germline V gene (reference sequence). J was trimmed by 5 bases and V by 5 bases; bases with no gene match: 12. The CDR3 covers 15 residues. The CDR3: CSAPAQGDPYQPQHF. For the CDR3, the DNA is TGCAGTGCTCCGGCCCAGGGGGATCCCTATCAGCCCCAGCATTTT.

The chain employs TRBV12-3 or TRBV12-4 and TRBJ1-6; no clear D. V gave up 2 bases and J gave up 5 bases, with 7 bases separating them. The CDR3 totals 14 residues. The CDR3 DNA is TGTGCCAGCAGTTTACTCCTTAATAATTCACCCCTCCACTTT. Amino acids: CASSLLLNNSPLHF.

This clonotype was counted many times. J is TRBJ1-2 and V is TRBV28; the D gene is possibly TRBD1 (5 bases). The CDR3 extends over 12 amino acids. Germline lookup yields CDR1 MDHEN and CDR2 SYDVKM. V lost 10 bases and J 4 bases, leaving 13 bases between the germline ends. CDR3 in amino acids: CAIPDRPYGYTF. The CDR3 coding sequence is TGTGCCATCCCCGACAGACCCTATGGCTACACCTTC.

This clonotype appeared many times. The rearrangement links TRBV27 to TRBJ2-7; TRBD1 might be the D (5 bases). Trimming removed 6 bases at V and 4 bases at J, with 19 bases between. CDR1 is MNHEY, CDR2 SMNVEV, per germline (reference sequence). This CDR3 is built from 15 residues. As DNA, the CDR3 is TGTGCCAGCAGACTATCCAGGGTAGGGCCTTACGAGCAGTACTTC. Translating it yields CASRLSRVGPYEQYF.

The chain uses TRBV9 and TRBJ2-3; possible D gene TRBD2, 5 bases. CDR3 length: 16 amino acids. Deletions cut 4 bases from V and 1 base from J, with 16 bases between. CDR1 is SGDLS and CDR2 is YYNGEE in the germline V gene. The CDR3 is CASSQPSGLGTDTQYF. The CDR3, as DNA: TGTGCCAGCAGCCAACCTTCGGGGTTGGGCACAGATACGCAGTATTTT.

This clonotype was found a few times. V is TRBV20-1 and J is TRBJ2-7, with TRBD2 matching 12 bases. This CDR3 comprises 13 residues. From germline, CDR1 is DFQATT and CDR2 SNEGSKA (reference sequence). V lost 8 bases, J lost 0 bases, and 2 bases stayed unmatched. CDR3 in amino acids: CSPTSGSSYEQYF. The CDR3 region has the DNA TGCAGTCCGACTAGCGGGAGCTCCTACGAGCAGTACTTC.

CDR3: CAWSNPPGGVNPYNEQFF. CDR3 in DNA: TGTGCCTGGAGTAATCCGCCCGGGGGGGTCAACCCCTACAATGAGCAGTTCTTC. The V and J genes are TRBV30 and TRBJ2-1; 8 bases are a match to TRBD2. Trimming cost V 2 bases and J 2 bases; bases outside gene matches: 14. In germline, CDR1 is GTSNPN, CDR2 SVGIG (reference sequence). This CDR3 region has 18 residues.

This clonotype was observed at least ten times. The V call is TRBV28, the J call TRBJ2-3; D may be TRBD1 or TRBD2 (5 bases each). Looked up from germline, CDR1 is MDHEN and CDR2 is SYDVKM. V shed 3 bases and J shed 6 bases, with 13 bases lying between them. This CDR3 contains 14 residues. As DNA, the CDR3 is TGTGCCAGCAGTTTTGGGGGACCGAGGGATACGCAGTATTTT. The encoded protein is CASSFGGPRDTQYF.

This clonotype appeared a few times. The chain recombines TRBV19 with TRBJ1-1; TRBD1 agrees at 8 bases. CDR3 size: 18 residues. The J segment lost 1 base and the V segment lost 3 bases, leaving 13 bases of the junction unmatched. Germline V gives CDR1 LNHDA, CDR2 SQIVND (reference sequence). CDR3 in amino acids: CASSMLSAGGIWNTEAFF. DNA of the CDR3: TGTGCCAGTAGTATGCTGTCGGCAGGGGGCATCTGGAACACTGAAGCTTTCTTT.

This clonotype showed up just a few times. The rearrangement uses TRBV9 and TRBJ2-3; 10 bases are a match to TRBD2. The germline gives CDR1 SGDLS, CDR2 YYNGEE. Trimming removed 2 bases from V and 5 bases from J; junction bases left unmatched: 8. This CDR3 is 16 amino acids long. CDR3 nucleotides: TGTGCCAGCAGCGTTTTCCGGACTAGCGGTGGAGATACGCAGTATTTT. Its translation: CASSVFRTSGGDTQYF.

This clonotype showed up just a few times. This chain joins TRBV6-1 and TRBJ1-5; perhaps TRBD1 as D (5 bases). The CDR3 sequence is 16 residues long. Germline V lookup: CDR1 MNHNS, CDR2 SASEGT. Trimming shortened V by 1 base and J by 6 bases, and 16 bases separated the two germline ends. The CDR3 is CASSEEVNPRGQPQHF. In DNA, the CDR3 is TGTGCCAGCAGTGAAGAGGTCAACCCTAGGGGTCAGCCCCAGCATTTT.

This clonotype appeared a few times. The chain couples TRBV4-2 to TRBJ2-1; no clear D. This CDR3 region has 21 residues. CDR1 and CDR2 (germline): LGHNA, YNFKEQ. Trimming removed 4 bases at V and 0 bases at J, with 28 bases between. CDR3 residues: CASSPSAGEHFSQDSYNEQFF. CDR3 nucleotides: TGTGCCAGCAGCCCCTCTGCCGGCGAGCACTTTAGCCAGGACTCCTACAATGAGCAGTTCTTC.

This clonotype was observed many times. The chain carries TRBV5-1 and TRBJ2-3; D is undetermined. The V and J ends lost 4 bases and 0 bases respectively, with 9 bases between them. CDR1 and CDR2 from the germline V gene are SGHRS and YFSETQ. This CDR3 has 14 amino acids. CDR3 in amino acids: CASSTDGSTDTQYF. The CDR3 DNA is TGCGCCAGCAGCACGGACGGAAGCACAGATACGCAGTATTTT.

This clonotype was found many times. J is TRBJ1-4 and V is TRBV5-1; TRBD1 agrees at 7 bases. V trimming: 4 bases; J trimming: 8 bases; junction bases outside the gene matches: 8. The length of the CDR3 is 14 residues. Germline CDR1 SGHRS, CDR2 YFSETQ. The CDR3 here is CASSQRDRGEKLFF. The CDR3 nucleotides are TGCGCCAGCAGCCAACGGGACAGAGGGGAAAAACTGTTTTTT.

This sequence joins TRBV5-4 and TRBJ2-1; D is unresolved. Germline V gene sequence: CDR1 SGHNT, CDR2 YYREEE (reference sequence). V shed 3 bases and J shed 0 bases, with 13 bases lying between them. The CDR3 has 16 amino acids. The CDR3 sequence: CASSYDQASSYNEQFF. The DNA for the CDR3 is TGTGCCAGCAGCTATGACCAGGCCAGCTCCTACAATGAGCAGTTCTTC.

V gene TRBV12-3 or TRBV12-4 combines with J gene TRBJ2-1; TRBD2 matches at 9 bases. J gave up 9 bases and V 5 bases, and 11 bases lay outside the gene matches. The CDR3 is 15 residues long. CDR3 sequence: CASSLSSGMSSEQFF. The CDR3 nucleotides are TGTGCCAGCAGTCTGTCTAGCGGGATGAGCAGTGAGCAGTTCTTC.

In the case of this clonotype: With a much larger clone just one base away, this may be a read error. The chain recombines TRBV27 with TRBJ2-7; 11 bases agree with TRBD2. The CDR3 contains 17 residues. The V and J ends lost 5 bases and 9 bases, in that order; junction bases with no gene match: 18. CDR1 and CDR2 (germline): MNHEY, SMNVEV (reference sequence). The CDR3 coding sequence is TGTGCCAGCAGTCCCACCCTACGACTAGCGGGACCATCTGGGCAGTACTTC. This gives the protein CASSPTLRLAGPSGQYF.

For the CDR3, the DNA is TGTGCCAGCAGCTTGGTGGGGGAATTCACAGATACGCAGTATTTT. Its translation: CASSLVGEFTDTQYF. The V gene is TRBV5-6, the J gene TRBJ2-3; D could derive from TRBD1 or TRBD2 (5 bases each). V shed 0 bases and J shed 2 bases, with 10 bases lying between them. The CDR3 contains 15 residues. CDR1 and CDR2 from the germline V gene are SGHDT and YYEEEE.

This clonotype was seen at least ten times. The chain recombines TRBV7-2 with TRBJ2-7, with 10 bases that match TRBD2. Germline CDR1 reads SGHTA; CDR2 reads FQGNSA. This CDR3 contains 14 residues. With 1 base clipped from V and 5 bases from J, the junction kept 2 bases outside the gene matches. The CDR3 DNA reads TGTGCCAGCAGCTTAGGACTAGCGGGCGACGAGCAGTACTTC. Its translation is CASSLGLAGDEQYF.